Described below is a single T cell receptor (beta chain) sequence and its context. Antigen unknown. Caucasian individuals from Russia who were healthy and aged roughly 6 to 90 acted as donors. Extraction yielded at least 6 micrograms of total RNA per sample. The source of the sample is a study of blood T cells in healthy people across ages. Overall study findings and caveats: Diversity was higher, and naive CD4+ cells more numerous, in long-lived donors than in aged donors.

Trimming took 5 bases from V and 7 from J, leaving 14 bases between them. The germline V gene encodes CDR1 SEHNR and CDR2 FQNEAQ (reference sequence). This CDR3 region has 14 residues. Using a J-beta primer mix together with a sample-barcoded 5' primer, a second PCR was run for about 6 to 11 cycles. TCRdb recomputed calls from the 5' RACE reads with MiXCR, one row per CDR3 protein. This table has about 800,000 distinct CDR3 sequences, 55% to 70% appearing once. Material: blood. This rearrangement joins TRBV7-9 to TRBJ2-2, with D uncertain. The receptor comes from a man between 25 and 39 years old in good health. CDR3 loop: CASSEGREVGELFF. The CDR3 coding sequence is TGTGCCAGCAGCGAAGGCCGCGAAGTCGGGGAGCTGTTTTTT.